The 3 T cell receptor beta chains below all came from one sample that was sequenced in a study of sequential checkpoint blockade in melanoma. The protocol was immunoSEQ multiplex PCR, while the TCRdb copy is restricted to in-frame clones and leaves out a portion. The table records about 12,000 clones, 82% of them present only once. As to treatment: randomized to nivolumab then ipilimumab (arm A) or the reverse (arm B). Material: CD8+ T cells sorted from blood (inferred from file names), obtained from a patient given nivolumab and ipilimumab in sequence. The receptors come from a human donor with melanoma.

The chain is built from TRBV5-1 and TRBJ2-1; 9 positions agree with TRBD1. CDR1 is SGHRS, CDR2 YFSETQ, per germline. The junction had 9 bases not matched to a gene; V was cut back by 4 bases and J by 7 bases. The CDR3 has 15 amino acids. The CDR3 is CASSEGQGEENEQFF. CDR3 DNA sequence: TGCGCCAGCAGCGAGGGACAGGGTGAGGAAAATGAGCAGTTCTTC. The full variable domain, with the rest looked up from reference TRBV5-1 and TRBJ2-1, is KAGVTQTPRYLIKTRGQQVTLSCSPISGHRSVSWYQQTPGQGLQFLFEYFSETQRNKGNFPGRFSGRQFSNSRSEMNVSTLELGDSALYLCASSEGQGEENEQFFGPGTRLTVL.

The V and J genes are TRBV5-6 and TRBJ1-2; 7 nucleotides align to TRBD1. Trimming took 2 bases from V and 4 from J; bases not matched to a gene: 5. Germline assignment: CDR1 SGHDT and CDR2 YYEEEE. This CDR3 has 14 residues. The CDR3 protein is CASSLDGTVYGYTF. The CDR3 region has the DNA TGTGCCAGCAGCTTAGACGGGACAGTCTATGGCTACACCTTC.

In this sample, this clone turned up a few times. Relative to the germline gene, one junction end is altered; a read error may explain this. The CDR3 nucleotides are TGTGCCAGCAGTGAAGCGAGTTCTAGCTCCCACGAGCAGTACTTC. Its protein is CASSEASSSSHEQYF. This chain links TRBV6-1 with TRBJ2-7, with D tentatively TRBD2 (5 bases). The CDR3 consists of 15 residues. Germline loops: CDR1 MNHNS, CDR2 SASEGT.